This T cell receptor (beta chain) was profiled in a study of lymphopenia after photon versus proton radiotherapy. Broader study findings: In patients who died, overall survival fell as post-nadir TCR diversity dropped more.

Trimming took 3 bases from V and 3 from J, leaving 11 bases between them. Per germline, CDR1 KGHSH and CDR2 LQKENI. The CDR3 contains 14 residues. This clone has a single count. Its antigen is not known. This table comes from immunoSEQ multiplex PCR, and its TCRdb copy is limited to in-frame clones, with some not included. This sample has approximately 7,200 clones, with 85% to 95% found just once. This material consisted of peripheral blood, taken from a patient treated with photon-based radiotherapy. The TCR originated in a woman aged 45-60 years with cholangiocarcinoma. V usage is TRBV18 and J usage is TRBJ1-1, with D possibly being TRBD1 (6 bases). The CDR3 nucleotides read TGTGCCAGCTCACCTTGGGGGGCTGACACTGAAGCTTTCTTT. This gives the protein CASSPWGADTEAFF.